This TCR beta chain was profiled in a study of cytomegalovirus exposure and HLA in healthy donors. The study, taken as a whole, reports: TCR beta sequences reportedly predicted most subjects' HLA-A and HLA-B alleles accurately. The classifier was said to identify cytomegalovirus status with high specificity and sensitivity.

Primers: 60 Vbeta forward and 13 Jbeta reverse. Some clones are missing from TCRdb's copy, which holds only in-frame ones; the method was immunoSEQ multiplex PCR. This table has about 130,000 clones, about 74% appearing once. Germline V gives CDR1 SEHNR, CDR2 FQNEAQ (reference sequence). Losses at the gene ends were 5 bases for V and 1 base for J; bases not matched to a gene: 5. This CDR3 contains 15 residues. Of note for this clone: The antigen remains unidentified.

All donors participated as healthy donors of bone marrow. Material: PBMCs. The sequence derives from a man aged 25 to 40 in good health and CMV-seronegative. The chain uses TRBV7-9 and TRBJ2-7, with 10 nucleotides matching TRBD1. The CDR3: CASSPPGQGSYEQYF. CDR3 in DNA: TGTGCCAGCAGCCCACCGGGACAGGGGTCCTACGAGCAGTACTTC.